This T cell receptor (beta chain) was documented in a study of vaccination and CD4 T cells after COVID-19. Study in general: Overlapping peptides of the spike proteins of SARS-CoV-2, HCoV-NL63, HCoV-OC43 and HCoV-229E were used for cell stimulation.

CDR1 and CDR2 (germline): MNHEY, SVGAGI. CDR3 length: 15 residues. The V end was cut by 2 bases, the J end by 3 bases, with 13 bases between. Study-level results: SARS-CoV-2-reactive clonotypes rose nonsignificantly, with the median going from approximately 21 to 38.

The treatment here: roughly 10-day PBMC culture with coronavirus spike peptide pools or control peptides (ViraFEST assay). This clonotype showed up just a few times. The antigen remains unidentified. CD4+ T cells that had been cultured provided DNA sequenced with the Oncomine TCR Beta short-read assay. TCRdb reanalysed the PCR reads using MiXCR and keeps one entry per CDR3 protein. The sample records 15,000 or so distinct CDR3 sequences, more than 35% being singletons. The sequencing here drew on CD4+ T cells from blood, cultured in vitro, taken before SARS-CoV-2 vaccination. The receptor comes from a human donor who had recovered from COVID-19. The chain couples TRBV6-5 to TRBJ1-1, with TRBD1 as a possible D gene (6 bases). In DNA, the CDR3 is TGTGCCAGCAGTTACCGTCGGGGGCCTTACACTGAAGCTTTCTTT. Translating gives CASSYRRGPYTEAFF.